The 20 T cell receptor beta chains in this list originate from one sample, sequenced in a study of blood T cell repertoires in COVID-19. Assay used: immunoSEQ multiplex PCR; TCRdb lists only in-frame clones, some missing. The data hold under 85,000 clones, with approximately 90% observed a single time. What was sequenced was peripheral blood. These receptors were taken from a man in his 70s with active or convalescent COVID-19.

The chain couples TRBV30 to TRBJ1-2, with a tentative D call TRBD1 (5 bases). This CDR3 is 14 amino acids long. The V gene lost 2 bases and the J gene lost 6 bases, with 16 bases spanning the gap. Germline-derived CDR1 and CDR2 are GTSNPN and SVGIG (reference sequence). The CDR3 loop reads CAWSISGTLHGYTF. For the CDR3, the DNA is TGTGCCTGGAGTATATCCGGGACTCTACATGGCTACACCTTC.

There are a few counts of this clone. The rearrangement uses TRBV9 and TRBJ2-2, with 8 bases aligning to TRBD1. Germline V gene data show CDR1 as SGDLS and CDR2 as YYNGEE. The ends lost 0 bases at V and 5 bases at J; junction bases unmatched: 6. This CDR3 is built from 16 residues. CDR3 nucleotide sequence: TGTGCCAGCAGCGTAGATCAGGGGGCCGTGACCGGGGAGCTGTTTTTT. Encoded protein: CASSVDQGAVTGELFF.

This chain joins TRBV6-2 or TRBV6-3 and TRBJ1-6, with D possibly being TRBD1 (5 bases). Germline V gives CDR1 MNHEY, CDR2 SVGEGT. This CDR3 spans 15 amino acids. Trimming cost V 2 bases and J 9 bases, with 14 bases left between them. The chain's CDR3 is CASSYVRQLGSPLHF. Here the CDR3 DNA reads TGTGCCAGCAGTTACGTACGACAGCTCGGTTCACCCCTCCACTTT.

The CDR3 reads CASSLVPGHSYEQYF. The CDR3 DNA sequence: TGTGCCAGCAGCTTGGTTCCGGGACACTCCTACGAGCAGTACTTC. The chain combines TRBV5-5 with TRBJ2-7; tentatively, D is TRBD1 (6 bases). V was shortened by 0 bases and J by 0 bases, with 10 bases between the two germline ends. The CDR3 has 15 residues. In germline, CDR1 is SGHKS, CDR2 YYEKEE (reference sequence).

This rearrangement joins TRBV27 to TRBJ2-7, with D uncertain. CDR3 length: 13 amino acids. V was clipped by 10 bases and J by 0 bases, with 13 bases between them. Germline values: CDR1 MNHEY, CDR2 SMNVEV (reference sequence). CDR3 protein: CAIQRESSYEQYF. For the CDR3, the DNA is TGTGCCATCCAGCGTGAGAGCTCCTACGAGCAGTACTTC.

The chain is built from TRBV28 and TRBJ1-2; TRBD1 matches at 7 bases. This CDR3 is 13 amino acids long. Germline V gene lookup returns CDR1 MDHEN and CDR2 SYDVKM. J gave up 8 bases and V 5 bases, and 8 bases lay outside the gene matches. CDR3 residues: CASSRQGGWGYTF. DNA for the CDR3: TGTGCCAGCAGTAGACAGGGAGGATGGGGCTACACCTTC.

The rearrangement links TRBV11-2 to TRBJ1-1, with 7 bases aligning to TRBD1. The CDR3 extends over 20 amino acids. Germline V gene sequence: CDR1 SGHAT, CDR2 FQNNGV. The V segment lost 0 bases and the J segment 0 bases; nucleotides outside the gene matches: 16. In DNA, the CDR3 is TGTGCCAGCAGCTTAGAAGGATGGTCTAGGGGGCGAGGAATGAACACTGAAGCTTTCTTT. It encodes CASSLEGWSRGRGMNTEAFF.

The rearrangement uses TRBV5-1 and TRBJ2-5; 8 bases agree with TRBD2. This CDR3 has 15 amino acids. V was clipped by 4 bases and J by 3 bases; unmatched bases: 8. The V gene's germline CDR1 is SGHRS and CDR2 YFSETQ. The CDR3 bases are TGCGCCAGCAGCCCCTCTTCCGGGAGGGAAGAGACCCAGTACTTC. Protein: CASSPSSGREETQYF.

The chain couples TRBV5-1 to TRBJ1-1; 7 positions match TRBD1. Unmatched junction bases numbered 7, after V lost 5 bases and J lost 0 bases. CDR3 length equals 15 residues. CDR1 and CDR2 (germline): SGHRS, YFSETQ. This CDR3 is CASRRGQEMNTEAFF. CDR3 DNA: TGCGCCAGCAGGCGAGGACAGGAGATGAACACTGAAGCTTTCTTT. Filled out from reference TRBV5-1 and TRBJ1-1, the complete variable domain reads KAGVTQTPRYLIKTRGQQVTLSCSPISGHRSVSWYQQTPGQGLQFLFEYFSETQRNKGNFPGRFSGRQFSNSRSEMNVSTLELGDSALYLCASRRGQEMNTEAFFGQGTRLTVV.

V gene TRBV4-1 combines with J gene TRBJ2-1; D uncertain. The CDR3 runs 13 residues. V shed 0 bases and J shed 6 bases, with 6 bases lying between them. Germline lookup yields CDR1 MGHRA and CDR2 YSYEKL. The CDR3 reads CASSQERLNEQFF. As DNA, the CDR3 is TGCGCCAGCAGCCAAGAGCGACTCAATGAGCAGTTCTTC.

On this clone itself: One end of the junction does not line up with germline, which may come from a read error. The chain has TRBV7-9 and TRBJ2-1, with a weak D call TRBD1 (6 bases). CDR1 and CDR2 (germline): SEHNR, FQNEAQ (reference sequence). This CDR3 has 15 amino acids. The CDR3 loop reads CASRLAWTEYEEQFF. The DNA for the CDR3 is TGTGCCAGCAGATTAGCCTGGACAGAGTATGAGGAGCAGTTCTTC. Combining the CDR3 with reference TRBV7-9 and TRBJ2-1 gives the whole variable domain DTGVSQNPRHKITKRGQNVTFRCDPISEHNRLYWYRQTLGQGPEFLTYFQNEAQLEKSRLLSDRFSAERPKGSFSTLEIQRTEQGDSAMYLCASRLAWTEYEEQFFGPGTRLTVL.

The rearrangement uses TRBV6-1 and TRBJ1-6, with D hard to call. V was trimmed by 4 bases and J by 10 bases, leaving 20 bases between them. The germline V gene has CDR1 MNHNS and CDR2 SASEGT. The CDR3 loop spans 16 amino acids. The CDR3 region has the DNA TGTGCCAGCAGTGGCGTTACTGCAACCAAGAAGTCACCCCTCCACTTT. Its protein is CASSGVTATKKSPLHF.

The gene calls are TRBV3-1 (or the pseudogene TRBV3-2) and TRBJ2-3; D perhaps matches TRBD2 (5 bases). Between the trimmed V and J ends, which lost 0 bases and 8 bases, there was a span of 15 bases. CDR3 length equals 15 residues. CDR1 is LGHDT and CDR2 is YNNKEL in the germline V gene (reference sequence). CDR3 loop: CASSQDRAAFGTQYF. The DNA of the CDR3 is TGTGCCAGCAGCCAAGACCGAGCGGCATTCGGTACGCAGTATTTT.

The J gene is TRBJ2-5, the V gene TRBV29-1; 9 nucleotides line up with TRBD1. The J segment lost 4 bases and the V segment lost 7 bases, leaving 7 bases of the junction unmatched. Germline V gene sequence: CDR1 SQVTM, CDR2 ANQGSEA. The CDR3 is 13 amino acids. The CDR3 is CSAQGQGRETQYF. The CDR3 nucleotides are TGCAGCGCCCAGGGACAGGGCCGAGAGACCCAGTACTTC. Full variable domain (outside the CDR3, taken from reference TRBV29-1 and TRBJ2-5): SAVISQKPSRDICQRGTSLTIQCQVDSQVTMMFWYRQQPGQSLTLIATANQGSEATYESGFVIDKFPISRPNLTFSTLTVSNMSPEDSSIYLCSAQGQGRETQYFGPGTRLLVL.

This chain's CDR3 is CASSKRELDTEAFF. CDR3 coding DNA: TGTGCCAGCAGCAAACGGGAGTTGGACACTGAAGCTTTCTTT. The chain joins TRBV21-1 to TRBJ1-1. TRBV21-1 is a pseudogene. The CDR3 has 14 residues.

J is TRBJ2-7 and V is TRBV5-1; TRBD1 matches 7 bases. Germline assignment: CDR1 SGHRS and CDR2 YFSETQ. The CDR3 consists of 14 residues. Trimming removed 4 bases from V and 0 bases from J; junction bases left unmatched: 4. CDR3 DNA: TGCGCCAGCAGCCGAGGACAGGTCTCCTACGAGCAGTACTTC. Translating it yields CASSRGQVSYEQYF.

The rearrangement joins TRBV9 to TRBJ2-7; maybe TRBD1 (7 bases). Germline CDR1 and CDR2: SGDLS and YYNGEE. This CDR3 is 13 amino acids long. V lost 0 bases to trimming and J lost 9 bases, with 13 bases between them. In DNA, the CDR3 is TGTGCCAGCAGCGTAGTACCAGGGGGGCGGCAGTACTTC. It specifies CASSVVPGGRQYF.

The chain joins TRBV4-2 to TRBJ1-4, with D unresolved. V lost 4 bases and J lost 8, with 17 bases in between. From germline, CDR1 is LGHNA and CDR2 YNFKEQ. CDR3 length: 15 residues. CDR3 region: CASSPSSSLREKLFF. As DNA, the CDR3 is TGTGCCAGCAGCCCAAGTAGCTCGCTGAGGGAAAAACTGTTTTTT.

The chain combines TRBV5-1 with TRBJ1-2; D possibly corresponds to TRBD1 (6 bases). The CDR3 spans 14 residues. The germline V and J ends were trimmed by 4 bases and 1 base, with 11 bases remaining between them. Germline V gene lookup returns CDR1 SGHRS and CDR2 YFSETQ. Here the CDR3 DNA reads TGCGCCAGCAGCACCGGGGGGCTTAACTATGGCTACACCTTC. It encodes CASSTGGLNYGYTF.

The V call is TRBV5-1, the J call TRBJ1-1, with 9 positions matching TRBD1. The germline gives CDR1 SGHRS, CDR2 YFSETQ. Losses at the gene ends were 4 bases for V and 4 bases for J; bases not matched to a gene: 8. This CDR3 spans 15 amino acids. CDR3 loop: CASSPDRGAGTEAFF. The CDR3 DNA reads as TGCGCCAGCAGCCCGGACAGGGGCGCGGGCACTGAAGCTTTCTTT.